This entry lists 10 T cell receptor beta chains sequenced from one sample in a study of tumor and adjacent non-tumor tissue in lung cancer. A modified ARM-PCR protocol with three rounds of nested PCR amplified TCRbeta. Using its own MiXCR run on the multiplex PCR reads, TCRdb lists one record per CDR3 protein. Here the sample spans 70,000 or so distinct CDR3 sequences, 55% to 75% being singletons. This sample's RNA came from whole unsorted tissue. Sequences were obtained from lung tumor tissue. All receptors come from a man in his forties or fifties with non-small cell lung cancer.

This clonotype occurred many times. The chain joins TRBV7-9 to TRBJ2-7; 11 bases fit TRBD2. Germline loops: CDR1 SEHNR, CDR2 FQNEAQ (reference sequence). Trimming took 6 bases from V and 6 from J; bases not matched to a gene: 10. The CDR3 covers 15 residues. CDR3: CASRLAGALMGEQYF. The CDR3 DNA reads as TGTGCCAGCAGACTAGCGGGAGCCCTTATGGGCGAGCAGTACTTC.

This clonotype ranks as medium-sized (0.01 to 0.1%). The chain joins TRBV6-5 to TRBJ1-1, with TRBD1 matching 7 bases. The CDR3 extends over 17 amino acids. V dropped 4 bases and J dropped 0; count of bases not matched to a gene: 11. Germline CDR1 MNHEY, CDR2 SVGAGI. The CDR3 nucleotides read TGTGCCAGCAGTTTCAAGCCCCCGGGACAGATGAACACTGAAGCTTTCTTT. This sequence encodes CASSFKPPGQMNTEAFF.

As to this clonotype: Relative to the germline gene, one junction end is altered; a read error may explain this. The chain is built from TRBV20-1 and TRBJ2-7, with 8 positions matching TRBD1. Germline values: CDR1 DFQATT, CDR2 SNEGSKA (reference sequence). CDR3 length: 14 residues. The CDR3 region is CSARSRTGLVEQYF. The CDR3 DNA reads TGTAGTGCTAGGTCAAGGACAGGGTTAGTGGAGCAGTACTTC.

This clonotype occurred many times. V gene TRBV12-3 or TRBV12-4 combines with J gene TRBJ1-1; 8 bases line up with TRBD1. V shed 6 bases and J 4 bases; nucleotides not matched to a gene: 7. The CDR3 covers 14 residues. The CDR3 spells CASRLAGGPTEAFF. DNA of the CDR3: TGTGCCAGCAGGTTGGCAGGGGGCCCCACTGAAGCTTTCTTT.

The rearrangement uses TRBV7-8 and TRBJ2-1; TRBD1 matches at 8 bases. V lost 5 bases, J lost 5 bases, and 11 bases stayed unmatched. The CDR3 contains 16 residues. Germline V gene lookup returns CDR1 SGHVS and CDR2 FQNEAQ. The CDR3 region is CASSPMGQAAHNEQFF. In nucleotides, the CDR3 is TGTGCCAGCAGCCCAATGGGACAGGCAGCACACAATGAGCAGTTCTTC.

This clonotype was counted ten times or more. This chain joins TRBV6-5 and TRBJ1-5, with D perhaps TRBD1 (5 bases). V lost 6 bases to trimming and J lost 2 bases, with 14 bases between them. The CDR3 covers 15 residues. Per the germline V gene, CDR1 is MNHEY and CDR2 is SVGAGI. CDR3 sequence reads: CASRPGTLGNQPQHF. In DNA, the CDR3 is TGTGCCAGCAGACCCGGGACCCTCGGCAATCAGCCCCAGCATTTT.

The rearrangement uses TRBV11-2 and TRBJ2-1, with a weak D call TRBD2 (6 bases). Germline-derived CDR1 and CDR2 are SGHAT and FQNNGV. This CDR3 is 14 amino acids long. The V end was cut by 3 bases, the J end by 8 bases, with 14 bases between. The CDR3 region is CASSLLSRGDEQFF. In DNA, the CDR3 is TGTGCCAGCAGCTTGCTTTCCCGCGGGGATGAGCAGTTCTTC.

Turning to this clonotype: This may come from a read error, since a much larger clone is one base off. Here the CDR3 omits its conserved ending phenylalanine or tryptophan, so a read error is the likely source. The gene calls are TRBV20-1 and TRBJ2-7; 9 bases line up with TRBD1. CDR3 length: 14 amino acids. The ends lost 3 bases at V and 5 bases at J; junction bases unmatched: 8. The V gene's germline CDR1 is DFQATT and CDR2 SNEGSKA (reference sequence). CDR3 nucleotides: TGCAGTGCTAGGGGGACAGGGAAAACCGACGAGCAGTACATC. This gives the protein CSARGTGKTDEQYI.

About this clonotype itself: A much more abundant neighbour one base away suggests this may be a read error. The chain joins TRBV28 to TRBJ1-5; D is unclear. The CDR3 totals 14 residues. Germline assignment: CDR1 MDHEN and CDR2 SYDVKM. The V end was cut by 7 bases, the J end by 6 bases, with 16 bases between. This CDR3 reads CASNSGGVVQPQHF. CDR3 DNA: TGTGCCAGCAATTCTGGTGGGGTTGTTCAGCCCCAGCATTTT.

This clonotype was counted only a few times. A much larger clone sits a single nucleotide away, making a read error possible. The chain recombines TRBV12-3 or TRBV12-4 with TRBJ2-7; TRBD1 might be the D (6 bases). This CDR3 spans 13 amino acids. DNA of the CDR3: TGTACCAGCAGCCGGGACATGTCCTACGAGCAGTACTTC. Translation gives CTSSRDMSYEQYF.